This T cell receptor (beta chain) was recorded in a study of cytomegalovirus exposure and HLA in healthy donors. Whole-study results and caveats: Later analysis identified over 15,000 TCR beta sequences associated with HLA alleles, using a false discovery rate threshold of 0.05.

The PCR was carried out with 60 Vbeta primers and 13 Jbeta primers. Per the study methods: Unique TCR beta chains totaled some 80 million in a later count, with roughly 11 million of them shared. Assay: immunoSEQ multiplex PCR; the TCRdb copy retains only in-frame clones and omits some. V and J calls and clone size are given by that table; D and trimming were obtained from the DNA. Here the sample spans about 190,000 clones, roughly 80% being singletons. V shed 5 bases and J 7 bases; nucleotides not matched to a gene: 11. This CDR3 has 16 amino acids. Germline V gene lookup returns CDR1 MDHEN and CDR2 SYDVKM. Of note for this clone: Antigen unknown.

The chain combines TRBV28 with TRBJ2-2, with TRBD1 matching over 9 bases. The sequenced sample was PBMCs. This clonotype was obtained from a woman between 18 and 30 years old in good health and CMV-seronegative. The CDR3, as DNA: TGTGCCAGCAGTGTACCGGGACAGGGATCGGGCGGGGAGCTGTTTTTT. Translating gives CASSVPGQGSGGELFF.